This T cell receptor beta chain was obtained from a study of identifying expanded T cells in peripheral blood. The assay was immunoSEQ multiplex PCR, and TCRdb's table has in-frame clones only and misses some. The sample lists approximately 100,000 clones; roughly 85% were seen once. After removal of 7 bases from V and 6 bases from J, the junction contained 9 bases not matched to a gene. CDR3 length: 15 amino acids. Germline loops: CDR1 SNHLY, CDR2 FYNNEI. The chain has TRBV2 and TRBJ2-2; 9 positions match TRBD1. The sample consisted of blood. The receptor comes from a person aged 18 to 70 in good health. The CDR3 region has the DNA TGTGCCAGCACTTCGGCCGGGACAGGGTCCGGGGAGCTGTTTTTT. Protein product: CASTSAGTGSGELFF.